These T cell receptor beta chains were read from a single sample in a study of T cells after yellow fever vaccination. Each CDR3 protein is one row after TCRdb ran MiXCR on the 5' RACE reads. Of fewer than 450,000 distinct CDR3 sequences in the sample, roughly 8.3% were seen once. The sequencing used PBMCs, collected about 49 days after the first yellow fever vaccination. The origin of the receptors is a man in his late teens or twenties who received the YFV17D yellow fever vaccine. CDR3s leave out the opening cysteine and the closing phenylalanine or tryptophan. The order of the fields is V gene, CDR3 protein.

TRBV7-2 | ASSAWAVTSEQF
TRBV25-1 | ASSDIGTDTQY
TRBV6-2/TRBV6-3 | ASSPPQGTGELF
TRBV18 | ASSPDRAETQY
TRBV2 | ATRYSSGGLETQY
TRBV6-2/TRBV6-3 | ASSYVDGFNYGYT
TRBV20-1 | SAPLGGRAF
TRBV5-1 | ATSLAGEYNEQF
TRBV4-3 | ASSQGQGVGANVLT
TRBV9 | ASSARGSFTEAF
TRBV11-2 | ASSLARAPNTEAF
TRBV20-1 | SAQSGGAPYNEQF
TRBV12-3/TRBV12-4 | ASSPGRNTEAF
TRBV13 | ASSPRTVSYEQY
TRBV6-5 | ASSYGPGPDPDQPQH
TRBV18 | ASSPVKATGELF